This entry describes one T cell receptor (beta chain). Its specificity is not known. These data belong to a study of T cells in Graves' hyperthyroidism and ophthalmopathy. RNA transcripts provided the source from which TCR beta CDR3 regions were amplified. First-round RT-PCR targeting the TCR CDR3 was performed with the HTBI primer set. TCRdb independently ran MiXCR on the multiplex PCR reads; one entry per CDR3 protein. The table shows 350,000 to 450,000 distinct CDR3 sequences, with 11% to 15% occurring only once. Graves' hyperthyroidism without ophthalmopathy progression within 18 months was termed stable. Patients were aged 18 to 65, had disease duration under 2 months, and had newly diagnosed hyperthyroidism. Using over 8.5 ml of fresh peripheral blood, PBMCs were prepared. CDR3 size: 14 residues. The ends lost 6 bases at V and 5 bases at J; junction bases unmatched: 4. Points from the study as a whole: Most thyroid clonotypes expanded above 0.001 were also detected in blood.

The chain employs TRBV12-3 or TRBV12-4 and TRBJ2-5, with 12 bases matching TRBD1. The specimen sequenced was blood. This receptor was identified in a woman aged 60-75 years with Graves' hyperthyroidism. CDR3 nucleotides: TGTGCCAGCAGCGGGACAGGGGGCGACGAGACCCAGTACTTC. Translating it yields CASSGTGGDETQYF.